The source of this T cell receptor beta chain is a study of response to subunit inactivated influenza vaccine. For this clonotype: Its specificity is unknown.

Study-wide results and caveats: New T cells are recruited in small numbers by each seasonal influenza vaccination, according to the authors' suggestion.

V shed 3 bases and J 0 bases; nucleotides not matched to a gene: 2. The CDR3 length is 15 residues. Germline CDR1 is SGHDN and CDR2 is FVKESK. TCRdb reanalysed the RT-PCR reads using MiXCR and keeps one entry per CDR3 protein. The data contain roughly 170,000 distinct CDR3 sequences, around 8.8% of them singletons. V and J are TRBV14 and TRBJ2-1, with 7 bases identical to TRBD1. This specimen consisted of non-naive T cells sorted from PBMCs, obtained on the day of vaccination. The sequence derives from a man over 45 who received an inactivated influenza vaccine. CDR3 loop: CASSHGQASYNEQFF. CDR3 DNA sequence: TGTGCCAGCAGCCATGGACAGGCCTCCTACAATGAGCAGTTCTTC.